A single sample is the source of the 9 T cell receptor beta chains below, sequenced in a study of long-term antiretroviral therapy in people with HIV. The assay, immunoSEQ v3.0, was run at survey level. Only in-frame clones appear in the TCRdb table, and some are missing; sequencing was by immunoSEQ multiplex PCR. The profile covers some 21,000 clones, with approximately 80% appearing a single time and approximately 5% taken by the ten largest. Sample: unsorted PBMCs, taken 0.3 years after starting antiretroviral therapy. The receptors were gathered from a man aged 50 to 59 with HIV.

This clone was seen a single time. J is TRBJ2-7 and V is TRBV9, with D possibly matching TRBD1 (7 bases). Trimming pared 3 bases from V and 0 bases from J, leaving 10 bases between. This CDR3 has 14 amino acids. From germline, CDR1 is SGDLS and CDR2 YYNGEE. The CDR3 here is CASSAGGPSYEQYF. CDR3 in DNA: TGTGCCAGCAGCGCAGGGGGGCCCTCCTACGAGCAGTACTTC.

The chain uses TRBV9 and TRBJ2-5; TRBD1 agrees at 7 bases. This CDR3 spans 15 amino acids. Germline CDR1 and CDR2: SGDLS and YYNGEE. The trim removed 3 bases at V and 5 bases at J, leaving 10 bases unmatched. In nucleotides, the CDR3 is TGTGCCAGCAGCGCCTCGACAGGGAACGGGGAGACCCAGTACTTC. Its protein is CASSASTGNGETQYF.

This clone was counted a few times. This rearrangement joins TRBV19 to TRBJ2-7; the D is unclear. The CDR3 loop spans 12 amino acids. Germline V gene data show CDR1 as LNHDA and CDR2 as SQIVND (reference sequence). Trimming shortened V by 3 bases and J by 3 bases, and 6 bases separated the two germline ends. CDR3 nucleotide sequence: TGTGCCAGTAGTATTTTGGGCTACGAGCAGTACTTC. This translates into CASSILGYEQYF. The full variable domain, in which reference TRBV19 and TRBJ2-7 provide the parts outside the CDR3, is DGGITQSPKYLFRKEGQNVTLSCEQNLNHDAMYWYRQDPGQGLRLIYYSQIVNDFQKGDIAEGYSVSREKKESFPLTVTSAQKNPTAFYLCASSILGYEQYFGPGTRLTVT.

This rearrangement joins TRBV10-2 to TRBJ2-2; possible D gene TRBD2, 5 bases. Germline loops: CDR1 WSHSY, CDR2 SAAADI. CDR3 length: 13 amino acids. The V end was cut by 5 bases, the J end by 5 bases, with 9 bases between. CDR3: CASSPTGTGELFF. CDR3 nucleotides: TGCGCCAGCAGTCCGACGGGGACCGGGGAGCTGTTTTTT.

The chain joins TRBV27 to TRBJ2-1; D possibly uses TRBD1 or TRBD2 (5 bases each). Looked up from germline, CDR1 is MNHEY and CDR2 is SMNVEV (reference sequence). Trimming removed 2 bases at V and 0 bases at J, with 17 bases between. This CDR3 is 18 amino acids long. This CDR3 reads CASSLMDISRGSYNEQFF. In DNA, the CDR3 is TGTGCCAGCAGTTTAATGGACATCTCACGGGGCTCCTACAATGAGCAGTTCTTC.

This sequence joins TRBV27 and TRBJ1-1; D is unresolved. The V gene lost 4 bases and the J gene lost 4 bases, with 10 bases spanning the gap. Per germline, CDR1 MNHEY and CDR2 SMNVEV (reference sequence). The CDR3 is 13 amino acids. CDR3 nucleotide sequence: TGTGCCAGCAGTTGGACCCGGGGCACTGAAGCTTTCTTT. Translation gives CASSWTRGTEAFF.

This sequence joins TRBV4-3 and TRBJ1-2, with 9 bases that match TRBD1. The CDR3 contains 14 residues. Germline CDR1 LGHNA, CDR2 YSLEER. With V trimmed by 1 base and J by 7 bases, 4 bases remained unmatched. The CDR3 protein is CASSQGSGQGGYTF. In DNA form, the CDR3 reads TGCGCCAGCAGCCAAGGGTCGGGACAGGGTGGCTACACCTTC.

A single count supports this clone. The CDR3 protein is CASSISLLMNTEAFF. Written as DNA, the CDR3 is TGTGCCAGTAGTATTTCTCTCCTTATGAACACTGAAGCTTTCTTT. The V call is TRBV19, the J call TRBJ1-1; the D is unclear. This CDR3 has 15 amino acids. V dropped 3 bases and J dropped 0 bases, with 11 bases sitting between them. The germline gives CDR1 LNHDA, CDR2 SQIVND (reference sequence).

J is TRBJ1-1 and V is TRBV4-1; no definite D call. The germline CDR1 and CDR2 sequences are MGHRA and YSYEKL. This CDR3 region has 13 residues. Deletions cut 5 bases from V and 0 bases from J, with 7 bases between. The CDR3 protein is CASSTAMNTEAFF. The CDR3 DNA reads TGCGCCAGCAGCACCGCCATGAACACTGAAGCTTTCTTT.